Presented here are 5 T cell receptor beta chains from one specimen sequenced in a study of blood T cell repertoires in COVID-19. TCRdb's copy holds only in-frame clones and misses some; the assay was immunoSEQ multiplex PCR. The profile shows some 97,000 clones, around four fifths of them singletons. Source material: peripheral blood. Source of these receptors: a woman in her 70s with acute or convalescent COVID-19.

This rearrangement joins TRBV5-1 to TRBJ2-2; TRBD2 matches 7 bases. Losses at the gene ends were 0 bases for V and 6 bases for J; bases not matched to a gene: 5. Germline V gives CDR1 SGHRS, CDR2 YFSETQ. This CDR3 is built from 15 residues. CDR3 loop: CASSLVLGRAGELFF. The CDR3 nucleotides are TGCGCCAGCAGCTTGGTGCTGGGGAGGGCCGGGGAGCTGTTTTTT.

This clone turned up a few times. The chain combines TRBV11-2 with TRBJ2-7; the match to TRBD2 covers 7 bases. Per the germline V gene, CDR1 is SGHAT and CDR2 is FQNNGV. V was pared by 5 bases and J by 0 bases, with 10 bases of the junction left unmatched. The CDR3 consists of 16 residues. The DNA of the CDR3 is TGTGCCAGCAGCCCCGAGACTAGCTTGAGCTCCTACGAGCAGTACGTC. Its translation is CASSPETSLSSYEQYV.

The chain combines TRBV19 with TRBJ1-1, with 9 bases identical to TRBD1. Germline loops: CDR1 LNHDA, CDR2 SQIVND (reference sequence). This CDR3 is 17 amino acids long. The V and J ends lost 4 bases and 0 bases, in that order; junction bases with no gene match: 9. The CDR3 here is CASSKPGTGTMNTEAFF. In DNA, the CDR3 is TGTGCCAGTAGTAAACCCGGGACAGGGACCATGAACACTGAAGCTTTCTTT.

This rearrangement joins TRBV4-1 to TRBJ2-3; 9 bases map to TRBD2. The CDR3 has 17 amino acids. Germline V gene data show CDR1 as MGHRA and CDR2 as YSYEKL. V shed 0 bases and J 4 bases; nucleotides not matched to a gene: 8. The DNA of the CDR3 is TGCGCCAGCAGCCAAGATCTAGGGCGGGGGGGCTCAGATACGCAGTATTTT. Amino acids: CASSQDLGRGGSDTQYF.

The V call is TRBV3-1 (or the pseudogene TRBV3-2), the J call TRBJ1-2; no clear D gene. CDR3 length: 13 residues. Germline V gene lookup returns CDR1 LGHDT and CDR2 YNNKEL (reference sequence). Between the trimmed V and J ends, which lost 1 base and 13 bases, there was a span of 16 bases. Here the CDR3 DNA reads TGTGCCAGCAGCCAAGTCCCGGCGGGAACTATCACCTTC. Its translation is CASSQVPAGTITF.